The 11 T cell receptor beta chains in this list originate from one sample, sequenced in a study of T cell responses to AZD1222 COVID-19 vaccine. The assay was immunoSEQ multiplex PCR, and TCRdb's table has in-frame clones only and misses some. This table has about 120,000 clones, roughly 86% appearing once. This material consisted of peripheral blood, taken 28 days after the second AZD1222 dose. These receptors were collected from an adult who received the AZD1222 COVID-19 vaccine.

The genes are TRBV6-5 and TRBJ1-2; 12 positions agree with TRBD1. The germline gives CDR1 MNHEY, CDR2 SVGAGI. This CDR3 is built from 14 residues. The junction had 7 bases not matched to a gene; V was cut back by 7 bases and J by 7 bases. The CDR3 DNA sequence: TGTGCCAGCACCCGAGGGACAGGGGGCGGTGGCTACACCTTC. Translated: CASTRGTGGGGYTF.

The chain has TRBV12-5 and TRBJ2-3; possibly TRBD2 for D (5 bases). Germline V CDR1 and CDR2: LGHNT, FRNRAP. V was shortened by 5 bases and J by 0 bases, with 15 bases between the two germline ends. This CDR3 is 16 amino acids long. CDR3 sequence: CASGRGSAPSTDTQYF. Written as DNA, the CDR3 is TGTGCTAGTGGTCGTGGGAGTGCCCCCAGCACAGATACGCAGTATTTT.

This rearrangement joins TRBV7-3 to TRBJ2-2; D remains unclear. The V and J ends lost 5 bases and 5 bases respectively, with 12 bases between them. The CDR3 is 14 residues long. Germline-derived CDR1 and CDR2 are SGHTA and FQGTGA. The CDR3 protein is CASSPYSETGELFF. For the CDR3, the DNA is TGTGCCAGCAGCCCCTATTCGGAGACCGGGGAGCTGTTTTTT.

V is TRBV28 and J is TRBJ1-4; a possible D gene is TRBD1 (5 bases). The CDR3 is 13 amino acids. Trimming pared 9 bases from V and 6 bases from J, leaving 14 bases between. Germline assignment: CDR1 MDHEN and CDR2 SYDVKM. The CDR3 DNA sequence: TGTGCCAGTTTACGGATAGGGGATGAAAAACTGTTTTTT. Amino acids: CASLRIGDEKLFF. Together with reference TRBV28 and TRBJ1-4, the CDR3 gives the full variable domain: DVKVTQSSRYLVKRTGEKVFLECVQDMDHENMFWYRQDPGLGLRLIYFSYDVKMKEKGDIPEGYSVSREKKERFSLILESASTNQTSMYLCASLRIGDEKLFFGSGTQLSVL.

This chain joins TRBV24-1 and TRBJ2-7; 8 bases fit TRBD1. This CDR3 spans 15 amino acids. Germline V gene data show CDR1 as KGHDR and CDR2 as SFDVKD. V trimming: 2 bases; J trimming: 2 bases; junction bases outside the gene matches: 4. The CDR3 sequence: CATSDSGTGTYEQYF. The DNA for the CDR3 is TGTGCCACCAGTGATTCAGGGACAGGCACCTACGAGCAGTACTTC.

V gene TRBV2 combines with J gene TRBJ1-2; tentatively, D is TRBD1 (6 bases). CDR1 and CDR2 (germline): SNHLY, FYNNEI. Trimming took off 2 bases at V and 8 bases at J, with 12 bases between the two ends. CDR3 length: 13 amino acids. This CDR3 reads CASSETRGGGYTF. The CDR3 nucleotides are TGTGCCAGCAGTGAAACCAGGGGAGGAGGCTACACCTTC.

As DNA, the CDR3 is TGTGCCAGCAGACGGACAGGGGAAGGTTCACCCCTCCACTTT. Translated, it gives CASRRTGEGSPLHF. The rearrangement joins TRBV14 to TRBJ1-6; the match to TRBD1 covers 9 bases. The V and J ends lost 6 bases and 9 bases, in that order; junction bases with no gene match: 6. Germline CDR1 reads SGHDN; CDR2 reads FVKESK. The CDR3 is 14 amino acids.

CDR3 sequence: CASSQLSPREAFF. The CDR3 DNA sequence: TGTGCCAGCAGCCAGCTTTCTCCTCGGGAAGCTTTCTTT. The V and J genes are TRBV5-4 and TRBJ1-1; no reliable D call. This CDR3 contains 13 residues. V was clipped by 4 bases and J by 8 bases, with 15 bases between them. Germline lookup yields CDR1 SGHNT and CDR2 YYREEE (reference sequence).

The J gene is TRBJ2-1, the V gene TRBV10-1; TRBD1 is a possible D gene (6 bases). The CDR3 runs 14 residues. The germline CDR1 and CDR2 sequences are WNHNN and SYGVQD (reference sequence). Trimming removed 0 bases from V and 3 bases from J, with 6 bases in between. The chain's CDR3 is CASSESGGYNEQFF. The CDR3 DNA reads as TGCGCCAGCAGTGAGTCAGGGGGCTACAATGAGCAGTTCTTC.

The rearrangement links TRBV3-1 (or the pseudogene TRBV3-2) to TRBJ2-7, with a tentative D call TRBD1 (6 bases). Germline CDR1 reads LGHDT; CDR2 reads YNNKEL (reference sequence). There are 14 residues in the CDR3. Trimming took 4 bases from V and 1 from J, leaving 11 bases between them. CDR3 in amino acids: CASSRWQGSYEQYF. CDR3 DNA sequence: TGTGCCAGCAGCCGTTGGCAGGGGTCCTACGAGCAGTACTTC.

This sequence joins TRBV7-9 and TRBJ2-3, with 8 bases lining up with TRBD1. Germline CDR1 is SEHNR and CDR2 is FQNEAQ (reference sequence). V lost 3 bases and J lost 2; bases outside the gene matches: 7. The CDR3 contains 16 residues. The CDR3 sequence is CASSLWRDRFTDTQYF. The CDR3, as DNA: TGTGCCAGCAGCTTGTGGCGGGACAGGTTCACAGATACGCAGTATTTT.